This T cell receptor (beta chain) emerged from a study of OX40 agonist ivuxolimab in advanced cancers. This CDR3 has 13 amino acids. Germline values: CDR1 MNHNS, CDR2 SASEGT. Germline trimming cut 10 bases from V and 5 bases from J; bases unmatched to any gene: 8. The protocol was immunoSEQ multiplex PCR, while the TCRdb copy is restricted to in-frame clones and leaves out a portion. The table includes fewer than 60,000 clones, 75% to 80% detected once. V gene TRBV6-1 combines with J gene TRBJ1-5; 7 bases line up with TRBD1. This TCR was recovered from an adult with an advanced solid tumor such as melanoma, head and neck, liver or kidney cancer. The sequencing here drew on CD4+ or CD8+ T cells sorted from blood, taken in a trial of the OX40 agonist ivuxolimab. The CDR3 nucleotides read TGTGCCACCGGGACAGTAGAGGATCAGCCCCAGCATTTT. It encodes CATGTVEDQPQHF.